The rows below give T cell receptor beta chains drawn from one sample of a study of blood T cell repertoires in COVID-19. Profiling relied on immunoSEQ multiplex PCR, and the TCRdb table lists in-frame clones only, not all of them. The sample carries some 80,000 clones, roughly 88% recorded once. The sequenced material came from peripheral blood. The receptors come from a human donor in a cohort sampled during active COVID-19. Both conserved end residues are part of each CDR3. A D gene is named only where the DNA matches it firmly. Rows give clone size only sometimes, using once, few, many, or a class for an expanded clone.

V gene: TRBV6-2/TRBV6-3
J gene: TRBJ2-7
clone size: -
D gene: -
CDR3 protein: CASSYQGLIYEQYF
CDR3 DNA: TGTGCCAGCAGTTATCAGGGGCTCATCTACGAGCAGTACTTC

V gene: TRBV14
J gene: TRBJ2-7
clone size: once
D gene: -
CDR3 protein: CASSRAGPPYEQYF
CDR3 DNA: TGTGCCAGCAGCCGGGCAGGGCCGCCCTACGAGCAGTACTTC

V gene: TRBV13
J gene: TRBJ1-5
clone size: -
D gene: -
CDR3 protein: CARRWGGVRQPQHF
CDR3 DNA: TGTGCCCGCCGCTGGGGGGGGGTGCGGCAGCCCCAGCATTTT

V gene: TRBV9
J gene: TRBJ2-2
clone size: -
D gene: -
CDR3 protein: CASSVGVFATGELFF
CDR3 DNA: TGTGCCAGCAGCGTAGGAGTGTTTGCCACCGGGGAGCTGTTTTTT

V gene: TRBV9
J gene: TRBJ1-2
clone size: -
D gene: -
CDR3 protein: CASSERDRPFPLGYTF
CDR3 DNA: TGTGCCAGCAGCGAGCGGGACCGTCCATTCCCGCTTGGCTACACCTTC

V gene: TRBV6-6
J gene: TRBJ2-7
clone size: -
D gene: TRBD1
CDR3 protein: CASSYDRGSAYEQYF
CDR3 DNA: TGTGCCAGCAGTTACGACAGGGGGTCAGCCTACGAGCAGTACTTC

V gene: TRBV10-3
J gene: TRBJ1-6
clone size: many
D gene: -
CDR3 protein: CAIRRTEYNSPLHF
CDR3 DNA: TGTGCCATCAGGAGGACAGAGTATAATTCACCCCTCCACTTT

V gene: TRBV6-6
J gene: TRBJ2-5
clone size: -
D gene: TRBD1
CDR3 protein: CASRAGTGFSQETQYF
CDR3 DNA: TGTGCCAGCAGGGCTGGGACAGGATTTTCCCAAGAGACCCAGTACTTC

V gene: TRBV14
J gene: TRBJ2-4
clone size: -
D gene: TRBD2
CDR3 protein: CASSQGLAGRGKNIQYF
CDR3 DNA: TGTGCCAGCAGCCAAGGCCTAGCGGGGAGGGGCAAAAACATTCAGTACTTC

V gene: TRBV4-3
J gene: TRBJ2-7
clone size: -
D gene: -
CDR3 protein: CASSPGQTDEQYF
CDR3 DNA: TGCGCCAGCAGCCCTGGACAGACCGACGAGCAGTACTTC

V gene: TRBV27
J gene: TRBJ1-5
clone size: few
D gene: -
CDR3 protein: CASSYRLGQPQHF
CDR3 DNA: TGTGCCAGCAGTTACCGGTTGGGCCAGCCCCAGCATTTT

V gene: TRBV7-9
J gene: TRBJ2-3
clone size: once
D gene: TRBD2
CDR3 protein: CASSLLAGADTQYF
CDR3 DNA: TGTGCCAGCAGCTTACTAGCGGGGGCAGATACGCAGTATTTT

V gene: TRBV19
J gene: TRBJ2-2
clone size: -
D gene: -
CDR3 protein: CASRGDSYTGELFF
CDR3 DNA: TGTGCCAGTAGGGGAGACTCGTACACCGGGGAGCTGTTTTTT

V gene: TRBV6-6
J gene: TRBJ2-3
clone size: -
D gene: -
CDR3 protein: CASSYRRTSTDTQYF
CDR3 DNA: TGTGCCAGCAGTTACCGACGGACTAGCACAGATACGCAGTATTTT